This TCR beta chain came from a study of blood T cell repertoires in COVID-19. This CDR3 spans 16 amino acids. Germline V lookup: CDR1 LNHDA, CDR2 SQIVND (reference sequence). Trimming shortened V by 1 base and J by 0 bases, and 10 bases separated the two germline ends. Original processing methods: Amplified reference gene primers provided the basis for estimating nucleated cell counts. Assay: immunoSEQ multiplex PCR; the TCRdb copy retains only in-frame clones and omits some. V and J calls and clone size follow that table, whereas D and trimming were derived from the DNA. The sample lists 100,000 to 110,000 clones; about nine tenths were seen once.

The sequence derives from a middle-aged man with active COVID-19. The sample was peripheral blood. The gene calls are TRBV19 and TRBJ1-5, with TRBD1 as a possible D gene (5 bases). CDR3 coding DNA: TGTGCCAGTAGTATAGTTGGGGGGAATAGCAATCAGCCCCAGCATTTT. The encoded protein is CASSIVGGNSNQPQHF. Supplemented by reference TRBV19 and TRBJ1-5, the full variable domain reads DGGITQSPKYLFRKEGQNVTLSCEQNLNHDAMYWYRQDPGQGLRLIYYSQIVNDFQKGDIAEGYSVSREKKESFPLTVTSAQKNPTAFYLCASSIVGGNSNQPQHFGDGTRLSIL.